The clone carrying this TCR beta chain came up many times. The antigen is not known. This sample is drawn from a study of identical twins. Overall study results and limits: Insertion counts were lower in abundant cord blood beta clonotypes, a trend that memory repertoires did not show.

Each CDR3 protein gets one entry after TCRdb re-called the 5' RACE reads with MiXCR. Of around 680,000 distinct CDR3 sequences listed, 8.6% are singletons. With 0 bases removed from V and 1 base from J, the gap between germline ends came to 18 bases. Per germline, CDR1 LGHDT and CDR2 YNNKEL (reference sequence). The CDR3 length is 18 residues. This same sample was also taken into another study, of yellow fever vaccine responses in identical twins.

The specimen sequenced was PBMCs. V is TRBV3-1 and J is TRBJ2-5; the D gene is possibly TRBD2 (6 bases). The source is a young woman in good health. The CDR3 bases are TGTGCCAGCAGCCAAGACCGGCGCGGGACTCGACTCCAAGAGACCCAGTACTTC. Translating it yields CASSQDRRGTRLQETQYF.